The rows below give T cell receptor beta chains drawn from one sample of a study of breast tumors, draining lymph nodes, adjacent tissues. TCRdb ran MiXCR on the multiplex PCR reads and lists one entry per CDR3 protein. Of under 250,000 distinct CDR3 sequences listed, 32% are singletons. Sequencing was done on a sample of axillary lymph node tissue. The receptors were gathered from a female donor with breast cancer. Some clones in this sample may be carry-over from other donors' samples. Each CDR3 is given with its conserved first and last residue. The order of the fields is CDR3 length, J gene, V gene, clone size, D gene, CDR3 DNA, CDR3 protein. A D gene is named only where the DNA matches it firmly. Rows give clone size only sometimes, using once, few, many, or a class for an expanded clone.

>15|TRBJ2-5|TRBV5-6|.|.
TGTGCCAGCAGCGTCGGGGCAGGGCCTTTGGAGACCCAGTACTTC
CASSVGAGPLETQYF
>13|TRBJ1-5|TRBV2|many|.
TGTGCCAGCAACACACTTAATAATCAGCCCCAGCATTTT
CASNTLNNQPQHF
>11|TRBJ1-1|TRBV20-1|.|TRBD1
TGCAGCTGGACAGGGTACACTGAAGCTTTCTTT
CSWTGYTEAFF
>17|TRBJ2-4|TRBV19|.|.
TGTGCCAGTAGCAGCGGGGACGGTACAGGGGCCAAAAACATTCAGTACTTC
CASSSGDGTGAKNIQYF
>15|TRBJ2-7|TRBV6-1|many|.
TGTGCCAGCAGTGAGTTCCATCTAACCGCCTACGAGCAGTACTTC
CASSEFHLTAYEQYF
>18|TRBJ2-3|TRBV7-9|.|TRBD2
TGTGCCAGCAGCCCAGCCCGACTAGCGGGAGTTGGGACAGATACGCAGTATTTT
CASSPARLAGVGTDTQYF
>15|TRBJ2-7|TRBV9|many|TRBD2
TGTGCCAGCAGCGAGGGACTAGCGCCTTCCTACGAGCAGTACTTC
CASSEGLAPSYEQYF
>18|TRBJ1-1|TRBV9|.|TRBD1
TGTGCCAGCAGCGTAGCAGGACAGGGTGGAAGGGAAAACACTGAAGCTTTCTTT
CASSVAGQGGRENTEAFF
>14|TRBJ2-5|TRBV3-1|many|.
TGTGCCAGCAGCCTTCAGGGTGGCGAAGAGACCCAGTACTTC
CASSLQGGEETQYF
>15|TRBJ2-7|TRBV12-3/TRBV12-4|.|TRBD2
TGTGCCAGCAGTTTCGCCCCTAGCGGGGCCTACGAGCAGTACTTC
CASSFAPSGAYEQYF
>13|TRBJ2-7|TRBV2|many|.
TGTGCCAGCAGTCTGAGCGGAACCTACGAGCAGTACTTC
CASSLSGTYEQYF
>14|TRBJ1-2|TRBV20-1|.|.
TGCAGTGTCCGAGGGGGGTCCTTCGGCTATGGCTACACCTTC
CSVRGGSFGYGYTF
>15|TRBJ2-5|TRBV20-1|many|TRBD1
TGCAGTGCTAGAGGCCGGGTCGGGACAGCGGAGACCCAGTACTTC
CSARGRVGTAETQYF